The rows below give T cell receptor beta chains drawn from one sample of a study of blood T cell repertoires in COVID-19. Profiled with immunoSEQ multiplex PCR; TCRdb holds only in-frame clones, not every one. Of 150,000 to 200,000 clones listed, around 76% are singletons. Sequencing was carried out using peripheral blood. The receptors shown here come from a woman aged 70-85 years with acute or convalescent COVID-19. Each CDR3 is given with its conserved first and last residue. Each record gives: V gene, D gene, J gene, clone size, CDR3 length, CDR3 DNA, CDR3 protein. The D gene is left open where the match is weak. A clone size is listed for some rows: how often the clone was seen (once, few, many), or a class if it is expanded.

V gene: TRBV6-5
D gene: TRBD1
J gene: TRBJ1-6
clone size: -
CDR3 length: 15
CDR3 DNA: TGTGCCAGCAGTTATAAGGGGACAGGGGGTTCACCCCTCCACTTT
CDR3 protein: CASSYKGTGGSPLHF

V gene: TRBV18
D gene: -
J gene: TRBJ1-1
clone size: few
CDR3 length: 17
CDR3 DNA: TGTGCCAGCTCACCATTTCAAACAACGGGGGGGAACACTGAAGCTTTCTTT
CDR3 protein: CASSPFQTTGGNTEAFF

V gene: TRBV19
D gene: TRBD1
J gene: TRBJ1-5
clone size: -
CDR3 length: 16
CDR3 DNA: TGTGCCAGTAGTATATTTGGCAGGGGGCGAGATCAGCCCCAGCATTTT
CDR3 protein: CASSIFGRGRDQPQHF

V gene: TRBV3-1/TRBV3-2
D gene: TRBD1
J gene: TRBJ1-2
clone size: -
CDR3 length: 15
CDR3 DNA: TGTGCCAGCAGCCAAGGGACAGGGGCTAACTATGGCTACACCTTC
CDR3 protein: CASSQGTGANYGYTF

V gene: TRBV7-8
D gene: TRBD1
J gene: TRBJ1-2
clone size: -
CDR3 length: 18
CDR3 DNA: TGTGCCAGCAGCTTATGGGGGACAGGGGTCGGTATAGACTATGGCTACACCTTC
CDR3 protein: CASSLWGTGVGIDYGYTF

V gene: TRBV2
D gene: TRBD1
J gene: TRBJ1-3
clone size: many
CDR3 length: 14
CDR3 DNA: TGTGCCAGCAGCCGTACAGGGGCTGGAAACACCATATATTTT
CDR3 protein: CASSRTGAGNTIYF

V gene: TRBV3-1/TRBV3-2
D gene: -
J gene: TRBJ2-5
clone size: -
CDR3 length: 11
CDR3 DNA: TGTGCCAGCAGCCAAGCTGAGACCCAGTACTTC
CDR3 protein: CASSQAETQYF

V gene: TRBV9
D gene: -
J gene: TRBJ1-2
clone size: -
CDR3 length: 16
CDR3 DNA: TGTGCCAGCAGCGTAGATATCACCCGGGGGGGCTATGGCTACACCTTC
CDR3 protein: CASSVDITRGGYGYTF

V gene: TRBV7-2
D gene: TRBD1
J gene: TRBJ1-1
clone size: -
CDR3 length: 15
CDR3 DNA: TGTGCCAGCAGCTTAGAAGGGACAGGGGTAACTGAAGCTTTCTTT
CDR3 protein: CASSLEGTGVTEAFF

V gene: TRBV5-6
D gene: -
J gene: TRBJ2-3
clone size: -
CDR3 length: 15
CDR3 DNA: TGTGCCAGCAGCTTGTATAGCTCCGGCACAGATACGCAGTATTTT
CDR3 protein: CASSLYSSGTDTQYF

V gene: TRBV7-2
D gene: -
J gene: TRBJ1-1
clone size: once
CDR3 length: 16
CDR3 DNA: TGTGCCAGCAGCACGGGGGCGGGGGCGCGGAACACTGAAGCTTTCTTT
CDR3 protein: CASSTGAGARNTEAFF

V gene: TRBV3-1/TRBV3-2
D gene: -
J gene: TRBJ2-2
clone size: few
CDR3 length: 15
CDR3 DNA: TGTGCCAGCAGCCACGGTCGGGGGAACACCGGGGAGCTGTTTTTT
CDR3 protein: CASSHGRGNTGELFF

V gene: TRBV19
D gene: -
J gene: TRBJ2-2
clone size: -
CDR3 length: 14
CDR3 DNA: TGTGCCAGTAGTAGCCGGGAGAACACCGGGGAGCTGTTTTTT
CDR3 protein: CASSSRENTGELFF

V gene: TRBV5-4
D gene: -
J gene: TRBJ2-2
clone size: -
CDR3 length: 15
CDR3 DNA: TGTGCCAGCAGCTTCAAGACAGTGAACACCGGGGAGCTGTTTTTT
CDR3 protein: CASSFKTVNTGELFF

V gene: TRBV12-5
D gene: TRBD1
J gene: TRBJ1-5
clone size: -
CDR3 length: 16
CDR3 DNA: TGTGCTAGTGGTTCCGTGGACAGGGTAAGCAATCAGCCCCAGCATTTT
CDR3 protein: CASGSVDRVSNQPQHF

V gene: TRBV6-6
D gene: TRBD1
J gene: TRBJ1-1
clone size: -
CDR3 length: 12
CDR3 DNA: TGTGCCAGCAGTCAGGGGGCCACTGAAGCTTTCTTT
CDR3 protein: CASSQGATEAFF

V gene: TRBV7-2
D gene: TRBD2
J gene: TRBJ2-5
clone size: few
CDR3 length: 16
CDR3 DNA: TGTGCCAGCAGCTCAACTAGCGGGGGGGCCTTTGAGACCCAGTACTTC
CDR3 protein: CASSSTSGGAFETQYF

V gene: TRBV4-1
D gene: -
J gene: TRBJ2-1
clone size: few
CDR3 length: 15
CDR3 DNA: TGCGCCAGCAGTGAAGCCCTAAGCTCCTACAATGAGCAGTTCTTC
CDR3 protein: CASSEALSSYNEQFF

V gene: TRBV7-2
D gene: -
J gene: TRBJ1-2
clone size: few
CDR3 length: 15
CDR3 DNA: TGTGCCAGCAGCTTAGTCTCAGGGGAAGGGTATGGCTACACCTTC
CDR3 protein: CASSLVSGEGYGYTF

V gene: TRBV28
D gene: TRBD1
J gene: TRBJ1-2
clone size: -
CDR3 length: 14
CDR3 DNA: TGTGCCAGCAGGACCCCGACAGGGAGCTATGGCTACACCTTC
CDR3 protein: CASRTPTGSYGYTF

V gene: TRBV11-2
D gene: TRBD2
J gene: TRBJ2-7
clone size: -
CDR3 length: 18
CDR3 DNA: TGTGCCAGCAGCCGTAGTGCCATAGCGGGAGGTTTTTCCTACGAGCAGTACTTC
CDR3 protein: CASSRSAIAGGFSYEQYF

V gene: TRBV24-1
D gene: -
J gene: TRBJ1-5
clone size: -
CDR3 length: 14
CDR3 DNA: TGTGCCACCAGTGATGCGAGGGGGAATCAGCCCCAGCATTTT
CDR3 protein: CATSDARGNQPQHF

V gene: TRBV9
D gene: -
J gene: TRBJ1-6
clone size: -
CDR3 length: 15
CDR3 DNA: TGTGCCAGCAGCGTAGGAGTGGAGGCGGTTTCACCCCTCCACTTT
CDR3 protein: CASSVGVEAVSPLHF

V gene: TRBV15
D gene: -
J gene: TRBJ1-1
clone size: once
CDR3 length: 13
CDR3 DNA: TGTGCCACCAGCGAGGTAGGAGTCACTGAAGCTTTCTTT
CDR3 protein: CATSEVGVTEAFF

V gene: TRBV15
D gene: -
J gene: TRBJ1-1
clone size: -
CDR3 length: 12
CDR3 DNA: TGTGCCACCAGCATCGTTTACACTGAAGCTTTCTTT
CDR3 protein: CATSIVYTEAFF

V gene: TRBV24-1
D gene: TRBD1
J gene: TRBJ1-1
clone size: -
CDR3 length: 15
CDR3 DNA: TGTGCCACCAGTGGTGGGGGGCAGGGGGGCACTGAAGCTTTCTTT
CDR3 protein: CATSGGGQGGTEAFF

V gene: TRBV21-1
D gene: -
J gene: TRBJ2-7
clone size: few
CDR3 length: 13
CDR3 DNA: TGTGCCAGCAGCGTAACAGGGTCCGGCGAGCAGTACTTC
CDR3 protein: CASSVTGSGEQYF

V gene: TRBV9
D gene: -
J gene: TRBJ1-2
clone size: -
CDR3 length: 14
CDR3 DNA: TGTGCCAGCAGCGACCCCGCGGGGGGACGCGGCTACACCTTC
CDR3 protein: CASSDPAGGRGYTF

V gene: TRBV24-1
D gene: -
J gene: TRBJ2-6
clone size: -
CDR3 length: 17
CDR3 DNA: TGTGCCACCAGTGACACACTCCTGCAGGCTGGGGCCAACGTCCTGACTTTC
CDR3 protein: CATSDTLLQAGANVLTF